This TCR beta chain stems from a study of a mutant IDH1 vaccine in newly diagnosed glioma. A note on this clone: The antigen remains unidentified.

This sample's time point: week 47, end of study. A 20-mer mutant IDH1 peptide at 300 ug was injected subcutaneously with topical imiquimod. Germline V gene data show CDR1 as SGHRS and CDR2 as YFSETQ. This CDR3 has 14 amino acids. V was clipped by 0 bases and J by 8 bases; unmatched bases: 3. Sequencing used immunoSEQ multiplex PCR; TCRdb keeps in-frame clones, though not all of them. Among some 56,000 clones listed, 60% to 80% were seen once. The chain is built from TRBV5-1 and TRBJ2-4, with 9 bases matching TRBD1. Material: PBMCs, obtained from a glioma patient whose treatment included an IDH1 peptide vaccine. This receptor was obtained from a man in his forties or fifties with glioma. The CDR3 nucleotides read TGCGCCAGCAGCTTGGCCCGACAGGGGGACATTCAGTACTTC. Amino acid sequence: CASSLARQGDIQYF.